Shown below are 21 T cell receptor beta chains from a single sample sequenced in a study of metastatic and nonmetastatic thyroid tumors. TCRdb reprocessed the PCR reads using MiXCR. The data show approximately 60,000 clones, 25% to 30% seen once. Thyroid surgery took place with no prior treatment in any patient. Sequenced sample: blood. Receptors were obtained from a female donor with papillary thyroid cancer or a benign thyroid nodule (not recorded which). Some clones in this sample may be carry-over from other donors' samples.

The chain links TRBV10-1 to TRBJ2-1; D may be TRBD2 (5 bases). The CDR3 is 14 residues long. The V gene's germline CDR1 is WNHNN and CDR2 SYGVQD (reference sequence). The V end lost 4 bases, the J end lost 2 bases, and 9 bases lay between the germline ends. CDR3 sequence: CASSVGNPYNEQFF. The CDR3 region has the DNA TGCGCCAGCAGTGTCGGGAACCCCTACAATGAGCAGTTCTTC.

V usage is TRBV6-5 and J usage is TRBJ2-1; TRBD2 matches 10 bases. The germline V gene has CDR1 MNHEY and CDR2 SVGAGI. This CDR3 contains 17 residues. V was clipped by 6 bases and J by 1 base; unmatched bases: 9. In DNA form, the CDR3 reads TGTGCCAGCAGCTCGAACCAAGCGGGAGGGTCCTACAATGAGCAGTTCTTC. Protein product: CASSSNQAGGSYNEQFF.

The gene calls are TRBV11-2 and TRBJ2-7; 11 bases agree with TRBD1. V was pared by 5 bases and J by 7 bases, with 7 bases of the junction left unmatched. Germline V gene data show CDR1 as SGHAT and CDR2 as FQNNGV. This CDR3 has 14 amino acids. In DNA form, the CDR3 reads TGTGCCAGCAGCCCCGGACAGGGGGCGGGGGAGCAGTACTTC. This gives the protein CASSPGQGAGEQYF.

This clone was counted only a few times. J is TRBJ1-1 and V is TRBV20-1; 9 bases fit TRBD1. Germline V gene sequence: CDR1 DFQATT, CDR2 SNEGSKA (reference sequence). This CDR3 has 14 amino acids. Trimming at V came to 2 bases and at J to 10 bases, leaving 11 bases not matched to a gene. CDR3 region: CSARPGTGMFGAFF. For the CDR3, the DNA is TGCAGTGCTAGACCCGGGACAGGGATGTTTGGAGCTTTCTTT.

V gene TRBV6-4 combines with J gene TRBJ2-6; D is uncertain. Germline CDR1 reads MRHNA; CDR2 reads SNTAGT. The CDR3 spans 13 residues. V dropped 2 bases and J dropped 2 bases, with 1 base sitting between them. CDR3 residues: CASSDTGANVLTF. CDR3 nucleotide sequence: TGTGCCAGCAGTGACACTGGGGCCAACGTCCTGACTTTC.

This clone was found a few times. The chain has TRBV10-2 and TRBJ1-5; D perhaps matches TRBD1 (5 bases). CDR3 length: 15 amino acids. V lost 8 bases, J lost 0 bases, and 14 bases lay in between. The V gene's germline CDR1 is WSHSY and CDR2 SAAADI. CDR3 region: CASARIGASNQPQHF. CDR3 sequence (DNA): TGCGCCAGCGCTAGGATAGGGGCTAGCAATCAGCCCCAGCATTTT.

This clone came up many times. CDR3 sequence reads: CASSYSLYYEQYF. The CDR3 DNA reads as TGTGCCAGCAGTTATAGTCTTTACTACGAGCAGTACTTC. The rearrangement uses TRBV6-1 and TRBJ2-7, with D unresolved. Deletions cut 5 bases from V and 3 bases from J, with 11 bases between. This CDR3 comprises 13 residues. From germline, CDR1 is MNHNS and CDR2 SASEGT.

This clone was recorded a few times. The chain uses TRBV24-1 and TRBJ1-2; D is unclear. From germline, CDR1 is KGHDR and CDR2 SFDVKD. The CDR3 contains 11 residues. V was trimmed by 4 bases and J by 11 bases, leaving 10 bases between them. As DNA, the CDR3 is TGTGCCACCAGTGAACAGCACAAGTACACCTTC. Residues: CATSEQHKYTF.

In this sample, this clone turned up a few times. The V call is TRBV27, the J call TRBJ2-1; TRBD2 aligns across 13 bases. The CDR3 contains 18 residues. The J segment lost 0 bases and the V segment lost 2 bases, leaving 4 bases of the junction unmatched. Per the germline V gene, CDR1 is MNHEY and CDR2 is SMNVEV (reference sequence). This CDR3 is CASSLTSGRGPSYNEQFF. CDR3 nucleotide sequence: TGTGCCAGCAGTTTAACTAGCGGGAGGGGGCCCTCCTACAATGAGCAGTTCTTC.

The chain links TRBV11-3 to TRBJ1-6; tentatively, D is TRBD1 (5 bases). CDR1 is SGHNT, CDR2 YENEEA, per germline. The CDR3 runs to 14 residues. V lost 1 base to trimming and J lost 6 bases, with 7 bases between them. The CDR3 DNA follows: TGTGCCAGCAGCTTAGGACAGCGTAATTCACCCCTCCACTTT. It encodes CASSLGQRNSPLHF.

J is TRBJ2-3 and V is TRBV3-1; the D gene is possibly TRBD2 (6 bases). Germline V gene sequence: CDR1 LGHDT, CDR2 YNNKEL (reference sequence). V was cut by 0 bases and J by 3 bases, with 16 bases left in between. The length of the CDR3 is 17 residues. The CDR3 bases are TGTGCCAGCAGCCAAGAGACAGCGGGTAGTTCTACAGATACGCAGTATTTT. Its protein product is CASSQETAGSSTDTQYF.

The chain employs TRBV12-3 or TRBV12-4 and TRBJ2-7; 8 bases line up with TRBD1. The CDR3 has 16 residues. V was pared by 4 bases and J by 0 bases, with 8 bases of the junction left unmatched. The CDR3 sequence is CASSSGVDRDSYEQYF. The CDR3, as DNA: TGTGCCAGCAGTTCGGGGGTGGACAGGGACTCCTACGAGCAGTACTTC.

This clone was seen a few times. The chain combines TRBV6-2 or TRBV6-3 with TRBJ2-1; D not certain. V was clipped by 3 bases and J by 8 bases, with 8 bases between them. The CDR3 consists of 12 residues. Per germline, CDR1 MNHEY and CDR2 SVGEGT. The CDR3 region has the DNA TGTGCCAGCAGTTATCCGGTGGATGAGCAGTTCTTC. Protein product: CASSYPVDEQFF.

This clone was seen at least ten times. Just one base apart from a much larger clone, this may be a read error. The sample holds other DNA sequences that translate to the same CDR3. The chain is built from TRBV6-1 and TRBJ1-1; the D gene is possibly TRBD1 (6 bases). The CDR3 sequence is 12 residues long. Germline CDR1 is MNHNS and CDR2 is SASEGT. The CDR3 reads CASRGGNTEAFF. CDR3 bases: TGTGCCAGCAGAGGGGGAAACACTGAAGCTTTCTTC.

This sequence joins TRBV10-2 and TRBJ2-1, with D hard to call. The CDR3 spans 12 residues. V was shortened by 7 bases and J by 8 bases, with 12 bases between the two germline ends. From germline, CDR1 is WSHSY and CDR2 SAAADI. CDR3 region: CASKLLGDEQFF. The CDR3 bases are TGCGCCAGCAAACTGCTTGGCGATGAGCAGTTCTTC.

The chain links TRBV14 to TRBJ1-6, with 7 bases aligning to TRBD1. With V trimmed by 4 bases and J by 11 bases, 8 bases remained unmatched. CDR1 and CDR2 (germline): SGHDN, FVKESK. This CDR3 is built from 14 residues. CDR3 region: CASSLSGGGAPLHF. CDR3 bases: TGTGCCAGCAGCCTCTCAGGGGGAGGTGCACCCCTCCACTTT.

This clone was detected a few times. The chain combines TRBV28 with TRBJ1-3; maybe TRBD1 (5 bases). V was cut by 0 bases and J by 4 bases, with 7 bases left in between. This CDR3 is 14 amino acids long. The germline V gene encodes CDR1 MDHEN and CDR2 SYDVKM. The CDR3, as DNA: TGTGCCAGCAGTTTATGGGGACTGGGAAACACCATATATTTT. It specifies CASSLWGLGNTIYF.

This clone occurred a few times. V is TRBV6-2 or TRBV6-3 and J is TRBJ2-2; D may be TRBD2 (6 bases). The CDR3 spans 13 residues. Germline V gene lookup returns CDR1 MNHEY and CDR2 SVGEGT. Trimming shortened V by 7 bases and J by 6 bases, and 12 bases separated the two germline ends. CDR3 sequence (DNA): TGTGCCAGCACTTTGAGACTAGCCGGGGAGCTGTTTTTT. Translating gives CASTLRLAGELFF.

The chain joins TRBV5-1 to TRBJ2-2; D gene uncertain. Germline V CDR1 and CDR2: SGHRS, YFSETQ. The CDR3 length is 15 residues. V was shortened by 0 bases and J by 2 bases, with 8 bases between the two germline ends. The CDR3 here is CASSLDWGNTGELFF. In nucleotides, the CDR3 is TGCGCCAGCAGCTTGGACTGGGGTAACACCGGGGAGCTGTTTTTT.

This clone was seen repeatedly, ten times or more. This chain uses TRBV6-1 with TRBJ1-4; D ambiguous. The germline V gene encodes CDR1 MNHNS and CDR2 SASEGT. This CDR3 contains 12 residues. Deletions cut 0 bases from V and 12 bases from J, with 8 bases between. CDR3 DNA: TGTGCCAGCAGTGAAGCCGCCAGGCAACTGTTTTTT. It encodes CASSEAARQLFF.

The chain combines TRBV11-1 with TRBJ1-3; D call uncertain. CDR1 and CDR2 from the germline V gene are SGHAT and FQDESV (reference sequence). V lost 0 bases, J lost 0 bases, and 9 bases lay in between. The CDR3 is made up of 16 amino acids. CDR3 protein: CASSLAGLTSGNTIYF. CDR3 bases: TGTGCCAGCAGCTTAGCCGGACTCACCTCTGGAAACACCATATATTTT.